A selection of T cell receptor beta chains follows, all from one sample in a study of blood T cell repertoires in COVID-19. Data came from immunoSEQ multiplex PCR; TCRdb stores just in-frame clones and leaves some out. This table holds 250,000 to 300,000 clones, roughly 91% found once. The sample comprised PBMCs or T cells enriched from blood (not recorded which). The receptors come from an older woman in a cohort exposed to, infected with or recovered from COVID-19 (not recorded which). Both conserved end residues are part of each CDR3. The D gene is left open where the match is weak. Only part of the rows carry a size: once, few, many, or a class if the clone is expanded.

clone_size	d_call	j_call	v_call	cdr3_nt	cdr3_aa
NA	NA	TRBJ2-1	TRBV28	TGTGCCAGCAGTTTATTGGGGCACAATGAGCAGTTCTTC	CASSLLGHNEQFF
NA	NA	TRBJ1-5	TRBV6-5	TGTGCCAGCAGTTACCGGACAGATGGTCAGCCCCAGCATTTT	CASSYRTDGQPQHF
NA	TRBD1	TRBJ1-6	TRBV30	TGTGCCTGGAGGGGGACAGGGAGGCATTCACCCCTCCACTTT	CAWRGTGRHSPLHF
once	NA	TRBJ1-4	TRBV29-1	TGCAGCGCGACCTCGGGGGGAAATGAAAAACTGTTTTTT	CSATSGGNEKLFF
NA	NA	TRBJ1-5	TRBV6-5	TGTGCCATAGGGAGCGGGGGGTGGATGACGCCCCAGCATTTT	CAIGSGGWMTPQHF
NA	NA	TRBJ2-1	TRBV19	TGTGCCACTACTCAGGGTGCCTCCTACAATGAGCAGTTCTTC	CATTQGASYNEQFF
few	TRBD2	TRBJ2-1	TRBV10-2	TGCGCCAGCAGTGATCTTAGCGGGAACGTGACTTCGTGGACCTACAATGAGCAGTTCTTC	CASSDLSGNVTSWTYNEQFF
NA	NA	TRBJ1-5	TRBV5-8	TGTGCCAGCAGCTTATCAAAGGGGACAAGGAATCAGCCCCAGCATTTT	CASSLSKGTRNQPQHF
NA	TRBD1	TRBJ2-7	TRBV2	TGTGCCACCTCCCGGGACAGAAACGACGAGCAGTACTTC	CATSRDRNDEQYF
NA	NA	TRBJ1-1	TRBV6-2/TRBV6-3	TGTGCCAGCAGTACCGGGATGAGAACTGAAGCTTTCTTT	CASSTGMRTEAFF
few	NA	TRBJ1-5	TRBV7-9	TGTGCCAGCAGCTTTAACGAGGCAGTCAATCAGCCCCAGCATTTT	CASSFNEAVNQPQHF
NA	TRBD2	TRBJ2-1	TRBV3-1/TRBV3-2	TGTGCCAGCAGCCAAGATAAGGGTTTCACTAGCGGAAACAATGAGCAGTTCTTC	CASSQDKGFTSGNNEQFF
NA	TRBD1	TRBJ2-1	TRBV28	TGTGCCAGCGAGACAGGGGCCTACAATGAGCAGTTCTTC	CASETGAYNEQFF
NA	NA	TRBJ2-1	TRBV27	TGTGCCAGCAGTTTGGCACCGCACTACAATGAGCAGTTCTTC	CASSLAPHYNEQFF
once	NA	TRBJ1-2	TRBV6-5	TGTGCCAGCAATTCTAGGGGGGGAAGCTATGGCTACACCTTC	CASNSRGGSYGYTF
NA	TRBD2	TRBJ2-1	TRBV11-3	TGTGCCAGCAGCTTAGATCCTAGCGGGAGCTTAAATGAGCAGTTCTTC	CASSLDPSGSLNEQFF
NA	TRBD1	TRBJ2-2	TRBV7-9	TGTGCCAGCAGCCTGGACAGGCCCTCGAACACCGGGGAGCTGTTTTTT	CASSLDRPSNTGELFF
NA	NA	TRBJ1-2	TRBV25-1	TGTGCCAGCAGTGAAGGACAACGGGCTAACTATGGCTACACCTTC	CASSEGQRANYGYTF
NA	TRBD2	TRBJ2-1	TRBV15	TGTGCCACCAGCGGAGGGACTAGCGGGTTTAATGAGCAGTTCTTC	CATSGGTSGFNEQFF
NA	TRBD1	TRBJ1-3	TRBV27	TGTGCCAGCAGTTTAAAACACCGGGACAGGGGAGGCGATGACTCTGGAAACACCATATATTTT	CASSLKHRDRGGDDSGNTIYF
NA	TRBD1	TRBJ2-3	TRBV5-1	TGCGCCAGCAGCTCCCACTCGGGACAGGGAGGGATAGATACGCAGTATTTT	CASSSHSGQGGIDTQYF
NA	TRBD2	TRBJ2-1	TRBV11-2	TGTGCCAGCAGCTTCGGGAGGGACGTCGGTGAGCAGTTCTTC	CASSFGRDVGEQFF
NA	TRBD2	TRBJ2-1	TRBV5-4	TGTGCCAGCAGCTTACTAGCGGGAGGTTTGGATGAGCAGTTCTTC	CASSLLAGGLDEQFF
NA	NA	TRBJ2-1	TRBV7-2	TGTGCCAGCAGCCTACCAACAGGATTATACAATGAGCAGTTCTTC	CASSLPTGLYNEQFF
few	NA	TRBJ1-6	TRBV5-6	TGTGCCAGCAGGACCGGGACTATCACCAATTCACCCCTCCACTTT	CASRTGTITNSPLHF
NA	TRBD1	TRBJ1-5	TRBV6-6	TGTGCCAGCAGCCAACGGGACAGGTCTTATCAGCCCCAGCATTTT	CASSQRDRSYQPQHF
NA	TRBD1	TRBJ2-1	TRBV18	TGTGCCAGCTCTCCCGGACAGGCCAATGAGCAGTTCTTC	CASSPGQANEQFF
NA	NA	TRBJ1-1	TRBV3-1/TRBV3-2	TGTGCCAGCAGCCGCTCTCCGACAGGCTACACTGAAGCTTTCTTT	CASSRSPTGYTEAFF
NA	NA	TRBJ1-4	TRBV6-1	TGTGCCAGCAGTGACAGGGGCAACGGTGAAAAACTGTTTTTT	CASSDRGNGEKLFF
NA	TRBD1	TRBJ2-7	TRBV11-2	TGTGCCATCGTGGGGACAGGGAGACACGAGCAGTACTTC	CAIVGTGRHEQYF
NA	TRBD2	TRBJ2-2	TRBV11-1	TGTGCCAGCAGCCCCCTGACTAGCGGGACCGGGGAGCTGTTTTTT	CASSPLTSGTGELFF
NA	TRBD2	TRBJ2-7	TRBV27	TGTGCCAGCAGCACGAGGGGGACTAGGACCCTAAGGGAGCAGTACTTC	CASSTRGTRTLREQYF
NA	NA	TRBJ1-2	TRBV9	TGTGCCAGCAGCGCCCCTGGGGGACTGACTGGCTACACCTTC	CASSAPGGLTGYTF
NA	TRBD2	TRBJ2-1	TRBV2	TGTGCCAGCAGCGAGGGACTAGACCCCTGGAATGAGCAGTTCTTC	CASSEGLDPWNEQFF
NA	NA	TRBJ2-5	TRBV7-8	TGTGCCAGCAGCATAGGGGACACCTGGCAAGAGACCCAGTACTTC	CASSIGDTWQETQYF
NA	TRBD1	TRBJ1-2	TRBV24-1	TGTGCCACCAGTGGAGGACAGGATACTAACTATGGCTACACCTTC	CATSGGQDTNYGYTF
once	TRBD1	TRBJ1-2	TRBV4-1	TGCGCCAGCAGCCAAGGGGACAGCGACTATGGCTACACCTTC	CASSQGDSDYGYTF
NA	NA	TRBJ1-5	TRBV19	TGTGCCAGTAGTATAGCGGCGGGGGCCTATAATCAGCCCCAGCATTTT	CASSIAAGAYNQPQHF
NA	TRBD2	TRBJ2-7	TRBV18	TGTGCCAGCTCACCCGGGACTAGGTCTACGTTCTCTTACGAGCAGTACTTC	CASSPGTRSTFSYEQYF
NA	NA	TRBJ2-7	TRBV28	TGTGCCAGCAGTTTAGTGGCAGTCTCCTACGAGCAGTACTTC	CASSLVAVSYEQYF
NA	TRBD2	TRBJ2-7	TRBV10-2	TGCGCCAGCCCATCCCGGGTGGGGACTAGCGGGAGGTACTACGAGCAGTACTTC	CASPSRVGTSGRYYEQYF
NA	NA	TRBJ2-5	TRBV30	TGTGCCTGGAGTGTAGGCAGGGTGGACCAAGAGACCCAGTACTTC	CAWSVGRVDQETQYF
NA	TRBD1	TRBJ2-1	TRBV5-1	TGCGCCAGCAGCTTGGGGGACAGGGGGAATGAGCAGTTCTTC	CASSLGDRGNEQFF
NA	NA	TRBJ1-1	TRBV28	TGTGCCAGCAGTTTACCCTTCTACGGGGTTGAAGCTTTCTTT	CASSLPFYGVEAFF
NA	TRBD1	TRBJ1-1	TRBV3-1/TRBV3-2	TGTGCCAGCAGCCAAGCCGGGACAGCGGAAGCTTTCTTT	CASSQAGTAEAFF
NA	NA	TRBJ1-6	TRBV28	TGTGCCAGCAGCGACACTAGCTCCTATAATTCACCCCTCCACTTT	CASSDTSSYNSPLHF
NA	TRBD1	TRBJ2-6	TRBV4-1	TGCGCCAGCAGCAGGACAGGCCACTCTGGGGCCAACGTCCTGACTTTC	CASSRTGHSGANVLTF
NA	NA	TRBJ2-3	TRBV7-9	TGTGCCAGCAGCCGGCCGGGACAAATTTCAGATACGCAGTATTTT	CASSRPGQISDTQYF